This paragraph covers one T cell receptor beta chain sequence. Its cognate antigen is unknown. This sample was taken from a study of T cell repertoires in cytomegalovirus infection. General observations from the study: Dominant in the ex vivo response were TCR beta clonotypes restricted by HLA-C and specific for CMV.

TCRdb passed the reads through MiXCR, listing each CDR3 protein once. This table holds some 700,000 distinct CDR3 sequences, around 31% found once. This clonotype originated in a human donor in good health (CMV status not recorded). Some clones in this sample may be carry-over from other donors' samples. The source was cultured PBMCs, collected from culture after CMV antigen stimulation.

CDR3 loop: CATSRDLRLAGGPSTDTQYF. The CDR3, as DNA: TGTGCCACCAGCAGAGATCTTCGACTAGCGGGAGGCCCTAGCACAGATACGCAGTATTTT. The V call is TRBV15, the J call TRBJ2-3; TRBD2 matches 13 bases. The CDR3 is 20 amino acids. Germline CDR1 and CDR2: LNHNV and YYDKDF (reference sequence). Trimming removed 0 bases from V and 0 bases from J; junction bases left unmatched: 9.